These T cell receptor beta chains were read from a single sample in a study of radiotherapy plus CTLA-4 blockade in lung cancer. The method was immunoSEQ multiplex PCR; TCRdb's version includes in-frame clones alone and lacks a portion of them. The sample records 53,000 or so clones, 70% to 90% being singletons. Sequencing used peripheral blood, obtained from a patient treated with radiotherapy plus ipilimumab. The receptors were gathered from a human donor with non-small cell lung cancer whose response to radiotherapy plus ipilimumab could not be evaluated. Both conserved end residues are part of each CDR3. D genes are given only for firm matches. Part of the rows lack a size; the others show once, few, many or a class for expanded clones.

J: TRBJ2-1; size: -; length: 17; V: TRBV4-3; D: -; CDR3: CASSQDGSNSGMGEQFF; DNA: TGCGCCAGCAGCCAAGATGGGTCAAATAGCGGCATGGGTGAGCAGTTCTTC
J: TRBJ2-3; size: -; length: 16; V: TRBV10-1; D: TRBD2; CDR3: CASSTGTSGNTDTQYF; DNA: TGCGCCAGCAGCACGGGGACTAGCGGGAACACAGATACGCAGTATTTT
J: TRBJ1-2; size: -; length: 13; V: TRBV7-2; D: TRBD1; CDR3: CASSPQGAYGYTF; DNA: TGTGCCAGCAGCCCACAGGGGGCCTATGGCTACACCTTC
J: TRBJ2-7; size: -; length: 16; V: TRBV29-1; D: TRBD2; CDR3: CSVPTPEKRDDYEQYF; DNA: TGCAGCGTCCCGACACCCGAGAAGCGGGATGACTACGAGCAGTACTTC
J: TRBJ2-3; size: -; length: 15; V: TRBV2; D: -; CDR3: CASRWTPGGRDTQYF; DNA: TGTGCCAGCAGATGGACACCCGGGGGGCGTGATACGCAGTATTTT
J: TRBJ2-2; size: -; length: 16; V: TRBV4-2; D: -; CDR3: CASSHLLDPPTGELFF; DNA: TGTGCCAGCAGCCACTTACTAGATCCCCCTACCGGGGAGCTGTTTTTT
J: TRBJ1-2; size: once; length: 13; V: TRBV27; D: -; CDR3: CASSFRAGGSYTF; DNA: TGTGCCAGCAGTTTTCGGGCCGGGGGAAGCTACACCTTC
J: TRBJ2-5; size: -; length: 12; V: TRBV11-2; D: -; CDR3: CASSPNEYRQYF; DNA: TGTGCCAGCAGCCCAAACGAGTACAGACAGTACTTC
J: TRBJ1-5; size: -; length: 15; V: TRBV27; D: -; CDR3: CASSFPHSSNQPQHF; DNA: TGTGCCAGCAGTTTCCCCCACAGTAGCAATCAGCCCCAGCATTTT
J: TRBJ2-1; size: -; length: 15; V: TRBV4-3; D: -; CDR3: CASSQQIDRGNEQFF; DNA: TGCGCCAGCAGCCAACAAATAGACCGGGGGAATGAGCAGTTCTTC
J: TRBJ1-4; size: -; length: 13; V: TRBV7-9; D: -; CDR3: CASGWGGNEKLFF; DNA: TGTGCCAGCGGGTGGGGGGGTAATGAAAAACTGTTTTTT
J: TRBJ2-3; size: -; length: 15; V: TRBV2; D: TRBD1; CDR3: CASSEGGQGKDTQYF; DNA: TGTGCCAGCAGTGAAGGGGGACAGGGAAAGGATACGCAGTATTTT
J: TRBJ2-1; size: -; length: 18; V: TRBV4-3; D: TRBD2; CDR3: CASSQDTSGSPPYNEQFF; DNA: TGCGCCAGCAGCCAAGATACTAGCGGGAGCCCCCCCTACAATGAGCAGTTCTTC
J: TRBJ2-4; size: -; length: 15; V: TRBV5-1; D: -; CDR3: CASSDPSTTPNIQYF; DNA: TGCGCCAGCAGCGATCCTTCGACTACCCCAAACATTCAGTACTTC
J: TRBJ2-7; size: -; length: 15; V: TRBV28; D: -; CDR3: CASSLGGRVVYEQYF; DNA: TGTGCCAGCAGTTTAGGAGGCCGGGTTGTGTACGAGCAGTACTTC
J: TRBJ2-7; size: -; length: 14; V: TRBV28; D: TRBD1; CDR3: CASSSHRGGLEQYF; DNA: TGTGCCAGCAGTTCACACAGGGGCGGTCTCGAGCAGTACTTC
J: TRBJ2-7; size: -; length: 16; V: TRBV6-5; D: -; CDR3: CASSYASSSGRNEQYF; DNA: TGTGCCAGCAGTTACGCCTCAAGTAGCGGACGAAACGAGCAGTACTTC
J: TRBJ2-5; size: once; length: 17; V: TRBV7-9; D: TRBD2; CDR3: CASSLAPGLDSLGTQYF; DNA: TGTGCCAGCAGCTTAGCACCAGGACTAGACTCTTTGGGGACCCAGTACTTC
J: TRBJ2-5; size: -; length: 13; V: TRBV4-3; D: -; CDR3: CASSQGRRETQYF; DNA: TGCGCCAGCAGCCAAGGCCGGAGGGAGACCCAGTACTTC
J: TRBJ2-7; size: -; length: 17; V: TRBV27; D: TRBD1; CDR3: CASSLAPGGSGRYEQYF; DNA: TGTGCCAGCAGTTTAGCCCCAGGGGGCTCTGGAAGATACGAGCAGTACTTC
J: TRBJ2-1; size: -; length: 18; V: TRBV4-1; D: -; CDR3: CASSQVRILAGIPREQFF; DNA: TGCGCCAGCAGCCAAGTAAGAATTCTTGCGGGTATCCCTCGTGAGCAGTTCTTC
J: TRBJ2-1; size: -; length: 16; V: TRBV13; D: -; CDR3: CASSLVRHYSYNEQFF; DNA: TGTGCCAGCAGCTTAGTAAGGCACTACTCCTACAATGAGCAGTTCTTC
J: TRBJ2-5; size: few; length: 13; V: TRBV30; D: -; CDR3: CAWRGGVQETQYF; DNA: TGTGCCTGGAGGGGCGGGGTACAAGAGACCCAGTACTTC
J: TRBJ1-2; size: -; length: 13; V: TRBV6-6; D: TRBD1; CDR3: CASSPQGRYGYTF; DNA: TGTGCCAGCAGTCCACAGGGGCGCTATGGCTACACCTTC
J: TRBJ2-1; size: -; length: 15; V: TRBV29-1; D: -; CDR3: CSVEPQRHPYNEQFF; DNA: TGCAGCGTTGAACCCCAGCGGCATCCCTACAATGAGCAGTTCTTC
J: TRBJ1-2; size: -; length: 15; V: TRBV7-9; D: -; CDR3: CASSLEGRTNYGYTF; DNA: TGTGCCAGCAGCTTAGAGGGGCGGACTAACTATGGCTACACCTTC
J: TRBJ2-1; size: -; length: 18; V: TRBV27; D: TRBD2; CDR3: CATYSGTSGRRPYNEQFF; DNA: TGTGCCACCTACTCCGGGACTAGCGGGAGGAGGCCCTACAATGAGCAGTTCTTC
J: TRBJ2-3; size: -; length: 16; V: TRBV4-3; D: -; CDR3: CASSQGTSRLTDTQYF; DNA: TGCGCCAGCAGCCAAGGTACCTCAAGACTTACAGATACGCAGTATTTT